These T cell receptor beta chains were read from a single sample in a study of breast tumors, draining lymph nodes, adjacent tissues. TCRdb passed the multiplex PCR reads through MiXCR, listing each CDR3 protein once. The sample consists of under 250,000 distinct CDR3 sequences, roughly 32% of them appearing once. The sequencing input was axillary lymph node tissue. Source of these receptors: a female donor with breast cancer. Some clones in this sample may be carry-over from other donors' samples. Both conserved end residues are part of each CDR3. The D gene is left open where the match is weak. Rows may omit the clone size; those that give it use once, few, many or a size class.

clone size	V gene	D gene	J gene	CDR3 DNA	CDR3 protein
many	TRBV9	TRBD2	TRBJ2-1	TGTGCCAGCAGCGTAGCGGGAGGGCCGAGCTCCTACAATGAGCAGTTCTTC	CASSVAGGPSSYNEQFF
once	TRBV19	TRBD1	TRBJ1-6	TGTGCCAGTAGTATCCGGGACAGGGCCTTGGGTTCACCCCTCCACTTT	CASSIRDRALGSPLHF
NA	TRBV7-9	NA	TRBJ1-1	TGTGCCAGCAGCCCGAACCCGGGACTAGAAGCTTTCTTT	CASSPNPGLEAFF
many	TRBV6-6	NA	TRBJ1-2	TGTGCCAGCAGTTACGAGGACAGAAACTATGGCTACACCTTC	CASSYEDRNYGYTF
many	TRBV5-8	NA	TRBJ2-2	TGTGCCAGCACCCTCGTACAGGGAACCGGGGAGCTGTTTTTT	CASTLVQGTGELFF
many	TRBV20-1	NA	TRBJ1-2	TGCAGTGCTAGGACTCTTAGTTATGGCTACACCTTC	CSARTLSYGYTF
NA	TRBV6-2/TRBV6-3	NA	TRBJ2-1	TGTGCCAGCAAACAGGGCGGGAGCTACAATGAGCAGTTCTTC	CASKQGGSYNEQFF
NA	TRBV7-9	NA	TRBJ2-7	TGTGCCAGCAGCTTAGCGGCCTCCCTCGGCGAGCAGTACTTC	CASSLAASLGEQYF
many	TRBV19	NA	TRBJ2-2	TGTGCCAGTAGTATGACTTGGACCGGGGAGCTGTTTTTT	CASSMTWTGELFF
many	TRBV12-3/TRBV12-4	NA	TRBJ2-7	TGTGCCAGCAGTATCAGCCTAGCAGTCGCCTACGAGCAGTACTTC	CASSISLAVAYEQYF
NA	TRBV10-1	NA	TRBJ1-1	TGCGCCAGCAAAGGGACTTGGGACACTGAAGCTTTCTTT	CASKGTWDTEAFF
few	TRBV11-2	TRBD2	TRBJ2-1	TGTGCCAGCAGCTTAGGGACTAGTGCCAATGAGCAGTTCTTC	CASSLGTSANEQFF
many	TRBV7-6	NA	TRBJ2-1	TGTGCCAGCAGCTTGGGATGGATAAATGAGCAGTTCTTC	CASSLGWINEQFF
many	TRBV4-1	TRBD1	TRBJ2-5	TGCGCCAGCAGCCACCAGACAGGGGGCGGGGAGACCCAGTACTTC	CASSHQTGGGETQYF
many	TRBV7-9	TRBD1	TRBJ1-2	TGTGCCAGCAGCGCTATACAGGGGGAAGACTATGGCTACCCCTTC	CASSAIQGEDYGYPF
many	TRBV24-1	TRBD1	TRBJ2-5	TGTGCCACCAGTGCAGGGGGCCAAGAGACCCAGTACTTC	CATSAGGQETQYF
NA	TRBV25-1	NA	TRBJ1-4	TGTGCCAGCAGTAGTCGAGGGCAAAAACTGTTTTTT	CASSSRGQKLFF
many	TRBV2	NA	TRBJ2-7	TGTGCCAGCAGTGAATTTCTAGCTGCCTACGAGCAGTACTTC	CASSEFLAAYEQYF
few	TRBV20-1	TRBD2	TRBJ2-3	TGCAGTGCTCTACCCCCGGGACTACAAAGCACAGATACGCAGTATTTT	CSALPPGLQSTDTQYF
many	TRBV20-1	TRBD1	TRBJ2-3	TGCAGTGCTAGTAAGACAGGGGTAGGCTTCGGGGATACGCAGTATTTT	CSASKTGVGFGDTQYF
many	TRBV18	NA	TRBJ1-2	TGTGCCAGCTCACCGGACAGAACCTACACCTTC	CASSPDRTYTF
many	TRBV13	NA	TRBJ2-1	TGTGCCAGCAGCTTAGGGGGGGGCCCCCTCTACAATGAGCAGTTCTTC	CASSLGGGPLYNEQFF
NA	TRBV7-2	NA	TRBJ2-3	TGTGCCAGCAACACAACGACTAGCACAGATACGCAGTATTTT	CASNTTTSTDTQYF